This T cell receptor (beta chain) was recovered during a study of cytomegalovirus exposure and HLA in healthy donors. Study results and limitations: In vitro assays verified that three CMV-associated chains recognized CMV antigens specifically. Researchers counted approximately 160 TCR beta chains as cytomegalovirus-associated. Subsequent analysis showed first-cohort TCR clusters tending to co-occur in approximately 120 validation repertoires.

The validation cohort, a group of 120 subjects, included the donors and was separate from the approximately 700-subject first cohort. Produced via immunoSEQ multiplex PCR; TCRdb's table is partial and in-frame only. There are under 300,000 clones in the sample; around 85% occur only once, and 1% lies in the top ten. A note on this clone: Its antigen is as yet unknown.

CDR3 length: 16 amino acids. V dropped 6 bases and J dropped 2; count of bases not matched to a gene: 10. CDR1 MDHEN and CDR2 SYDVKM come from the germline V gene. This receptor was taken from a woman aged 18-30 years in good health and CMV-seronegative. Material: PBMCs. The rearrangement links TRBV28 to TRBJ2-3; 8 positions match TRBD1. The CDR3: CASSPRGQANTDTQYF. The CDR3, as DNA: TGTGCCAGCAGCCCTCGGGGACAGGCGAACACAGATACGCAGTATTTT.